This T cell receptor beta chain derives from a study of shared clonotypes between healthy human individuals. Regarding the study as a whole: Naive subsets generally had larger estimated richness than memory subsets. Sampling included only blood; tissue repertoires likely differ. Few donors limited the genetic and exposure-history diversity represented. The study found about 5% of naive CD4 clonotypes shared across four donors.

The CDR3 is made up of 15 amino acids. Between the trimmed V and J ends, which lost 2 bases and 2 bases, there was a span of 12 bases. The germline V gene encodes CDR1 MNHEY and CDR2 SVGAGI. Only a few counts were recorded for this clone. The antigen remains undetermined. Measured with immunoSEQ multiplex PCR; TCRdb has only the in-frame clones, and not every one. The data show around 700,000 clones, 72% seen once. The sequencing input was memory CD4+ T cells sorted from blood. This sample's subset: CD45RA-negative fraction. The chain employs TRBV6-5 and TRBJ2-5; no clear D. The receptor was isolated from a woman aged 25-40 years in good health. CDR3 coding DNA: TGTGCCAGCAGTTACGGTTTGGGCATTCAAGAGACCCAGTACTTC. Its translation is CASSYGLGIQETQYF.